This T cell receptor (beta chain) comes out of a study of blood T cell repertoires in COVID-19 (dated by TCRdb to between 2020 and 2021). Regarding the complete study: Samples covering the acute and convalescent phases of COVID-19 were provided by collaborators in the United States, Italy and Spain. The material from the prospective study consisted of cDNA or gDNA derived from T cells, B-cell-depleted T cells, or PBMCs. Subjects who had been exposed to COVID-19, were actively infected with it, or had recovered from it provided the deeply sampled blood TCRbeta repertoires that made up the dataset. A freely available public database, intended as a resource for researchers studying the immune response to SARS-CoV-2, is where the repertoires were released. Samples came from the ongoing ImmuneRACE study (first 160 participants) plus 1,254 subjects from 6 global collaborators. Nearly every sample came with metadata listing a de-identified subject ID, COVID-19 status, age in years and sex. Where available, HLA class I and class II types were obtained from metadata supplied by the sample provider rather than from assay-based typing. The investigation overall reported the following: How much clinical and demographic metadata was included differed by source and by participant, and the metadata was provided uncurated.

TCRbeta CDR3 regions were amplified from genomic DNA by means of the immunoSEQ Assay, a bias-controlled multiplex PCR. Concerning the study's data processing: The number of nucleated cells in each sample was estimated from the amplification of reference gene primers within the assay. To quantify the absolute abundance of each unique TCRbeta CDR3 rearrangement, sequence reads were collapsed and filtered. For each sample, productive Simpson clonality was calculated as the square root of Simpson's diversity index across productive rearrangements. Imported from immuneACCESS, the table was reduced by TCRdb to in-frame sequences with V and J called. These copies leave out some clones; in studies compared against another copy, an unresolved V gene accounts for under half, and the cause of the remainder is not known. D and trimming come from the DNA, and the V and J calls and clone size come from that table. Across this sample there are around 25,000 clones, with about nine tenths seen only once. The ten largest clonotypes hold about 8.4% of the sample.

To note about this clone: This clone's antigen is unknown. No much larger clonotype is one base removed from it; base qualities were not supplied.

Whole blood was collected in K2EDTA tubes by collaborating institutions according to the institutions' own protocols. For TCRbeta analysis, collaborators shipped samples in one of three forms: frozen whole blood, isolated PBMCs, or DNA extracted from either of those sample types. For CDR1 and CDR2, the germline V gene (reference sequence) lists SEHNR and FQNEAQ. Including cysteine and phenylalanine, the CDR3 has 14 amino acids. CDR3 DNA only is kept here, 42 bases in frame from base 1. At the junction V is shortened by 5 bases and J by 8 bases, with 15 bases in between. The chain links TRBV7-9 with TRBJ1-4, with TRBD1 as a weak D call on 6 bases. The source material was peripheral blood. The TCR was taken from a woman between 50 and 59 years old with active COVID-19. The DNA sequence reads TGTGCCAGCAGCCCACACCAGGGGCAAGAAAAACTGTTTTTT. It codes for CASSPHQGQEKLFF.